Shown below are 9 T cell receptor beta chains from a single sample sequenced in a study of beta chain features in type 1 diabetes. Reverse transcribing all isolated RNA meant expressed TCRB transcripts were sequenced. The method was immunoSEQ multiplex PCR; TCRdb's version includes in-frame clones alone and lacks a portion of them. The sample has approximately 470,000 clones; approximately 30% are singletons. Sequenced input: naive CD4+ T cells from blood. Receptors were obtained from a man between 18 and 35 years old in good health.

This clone was detected a few times. This chain connects TRBV4-2 to TRBJ1-2, with TRBD1 matching 7 bases. This CDR3 is 14 amino acids long. CDR1 and CDR2 from the germline V gene are LGHNA and YNFKEQ. V shed 4 bases, J shed 7 bases, and the junction held 9 bases outside the gene matches. The CDR3 reads CASSRPQGVSGYTF. CDR3 DNA: TGTGCCAGCAGCCGGCCCCAGGGGGTTTCTGGCTACACCTTC.

The chain uses TRBV11-2 and TRBJ1-1, with TRBD1 identical over 8 bases. CDR1 is SGHAT, CDR2 FQNNGV, per germline. The length of the CDR3 is 18 residues. With 1 base clipped from V and 3 bases from J, the junction kept 13 bases outside the gene matches. The CDR3 sequence is CASSLGRGRGPEDTEAFF. DNA of the CDR3: TGTGCCAGCAGCTTAGGGCGGGGCAGGGGGCCTGAGGACACTGAAGCTTTCTTT.

This clone was detected a few times. Different DNA sequences within this sample yield the same CDR3. The V and J genes are TRBV30 and TRBJ1-5; D remains unclear. V was cut by 1 base and J by 2 bases, with 6 bases left in between. Germline lookup yields CDR1 GTSNPN and CDR2 SVGIG (reference sequence). The CDR3 extends over 13 amino acids. The CDR3 sequence: CAWSGGGNQPQHF. For the CDR3, the DNA is TGTGCCTGGAGTGGCGGCGGCAATCAGCCCCAGCATTTT.

The V gene is TRBV28, the J gene TRBJ2-1; 9 nucleotides match TRBD1. The V gene end was trimmed by 0 bases and the J gene end by 1 base; junction bases not matched to a gene: 1. CDR3 length equals 16 residues. From germline, CDR1 is MDHEN and CDR2 SYDVKM. CDR3 DNA: TGTGCCAGCAGTTTATGGGGACAGGGATCCTACAATGAGCAGTTCTTC. Protein: CASSLWGQGSYNEQFF.

V gene TRBV7-6 combines with J gene TRBJ2-3; 8 nucleotides line up with TRBD2. This CDR3 has 16 residues. The V gene end was trimmed by 1 base and the J gene end by 5 bases; junction bases not matched to a gene: 8. Germline V gene data show CDR1 as SGHVS and CDR2 as FNYEAQ. CDR3 nucleotides: TGTGCCAGCAGCTTAGTACTAGCGGAGGGGGAAGATACGCAGTATTTT. Translation: CASSLVLAEGEDTQYF.

As concerns this clone: A junction end diverges from the germline sequence, so it may reflect a read error. The chain links TRBV23-1 to TRBJ1-3; the D is unclear. TRBV23-1 is reported as an ORF; its role is uncertain. The CDR3 is made up of 12 amino acids. CDR3 protein: CASSHPGRPAAF. In nucleotides, the CDR3 is TGCGCCAGCAGTCACCCGGGGAGGCCCGCGGCTTTT.

This clone showed up just a few times. This sequence joins TRBV10-3 and TRBJ2-6, with a possible D match to TRBD1 (6 bases). This CDR3 has 14 residues. In germline, CDR1 is ENHRY, CDR2 SYGVKD. V lost 10 bases and J 2 bases, leaving 12 bases between the germline ends. The CDR3 DNA follows: TGTGCCACCTGGGACACCCCTGGGGCCAACGTCCTGACTTTC. This sequence encodes CATWDTPGANVLTF.

J is TRBJ2-5 and V is TRBV7-7, with TRBD2 matching 7 bases. In germline, CDR1 is SSHAT, CDR2 FNYEAQ (reference sequence). The CDR3 consists of 15 residues. The CDR3 region has the DNA TGTGCTAGCGGGTCGGGCGGGAGTAATCCAGAGACCCAGTACTTC. Encoded protein: CASGSGGSNPETQYF.

With regard to this clone: An end of the junction differs from the germline gene, which may be a read error. The chain recombines TRBV7-2 with TRBJ2-1; the D is unclear. The CDR3 is 11 amino acids. Germline V gene lookup returns CDR1 SGHTA and CDR2 FQGNSA. CDR3 protein: CASSLSIEKFF. The CDR3 DNA reads TGTGCCAGCAGCCTTAGTATTGAGAAGTTCTTC.